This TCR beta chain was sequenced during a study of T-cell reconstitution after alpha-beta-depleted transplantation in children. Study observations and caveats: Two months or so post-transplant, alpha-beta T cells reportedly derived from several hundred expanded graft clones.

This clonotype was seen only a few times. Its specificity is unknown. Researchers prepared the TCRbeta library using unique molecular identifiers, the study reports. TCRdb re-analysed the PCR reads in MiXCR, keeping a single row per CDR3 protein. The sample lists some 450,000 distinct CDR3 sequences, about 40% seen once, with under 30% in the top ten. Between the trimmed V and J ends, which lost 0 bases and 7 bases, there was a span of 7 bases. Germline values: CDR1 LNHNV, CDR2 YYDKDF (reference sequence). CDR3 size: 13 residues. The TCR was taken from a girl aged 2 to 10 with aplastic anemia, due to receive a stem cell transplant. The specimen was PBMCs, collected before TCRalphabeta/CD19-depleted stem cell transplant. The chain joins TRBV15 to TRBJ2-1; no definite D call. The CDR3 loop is CATSRDVTNEQFF. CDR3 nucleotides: TGTGCCACCAGCAGAGATGTGACTAATGAGCAGTTCTTC.